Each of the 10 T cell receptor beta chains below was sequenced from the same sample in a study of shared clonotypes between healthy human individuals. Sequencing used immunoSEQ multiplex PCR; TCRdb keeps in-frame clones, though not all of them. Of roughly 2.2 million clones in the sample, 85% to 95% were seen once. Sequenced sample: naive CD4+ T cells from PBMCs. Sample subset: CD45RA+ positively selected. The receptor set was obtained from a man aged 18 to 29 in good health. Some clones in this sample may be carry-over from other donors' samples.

The CDR3 DNA reads TGTGCCAGCAGCTTAACTAGAGCCTACGAGCAGTACTTC. It specifies CASSLTRAYEQYF. The gene calls are TRBV7-2 and TRBJ2-7; perhaps TRBD2 as D (5 bases). The V gene's germline CDR1 is SGHTA and CDR2 FQGNSA. The V gene lost 2 bases and the J gene lost 2 bases, with 7 bases spanning the gap. The CDR3 spans 13 residues. Supplemented by reference TRBV7-2 and TRBJ2-7, the full variable domain reads GAGVSQSPSNKVTEKGKDVELRCDPISGHTALYWYRQSLGQGLEFLIYFQGNSAPDKSGLPSDRFSAERTGGSVSTLTIQRTQQEDSAVYLCASSLTRAYEQYFGPGTRLTVT.

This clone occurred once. Written as DNA, the CDR3 is TGTGCCAGCAGCTCCCCGACTCTCGAGCAGTACTTC. Translating it yields CASSSPTLEQYF. The chain is built from TRBV7-2 and TRBJ2-7; D is undetermined. Trimming took off 4 bases at V and 6 bases at J, with 10 bases between the two ends. Germline V gene data show CDR1 as SGHTA and CDR2 as FQGNSA. The CDR3 runs to 12 residues.

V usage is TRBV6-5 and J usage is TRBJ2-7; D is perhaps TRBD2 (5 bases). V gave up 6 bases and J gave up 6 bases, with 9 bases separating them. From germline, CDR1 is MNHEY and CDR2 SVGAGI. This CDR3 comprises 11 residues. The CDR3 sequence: CASSSEGEQYF. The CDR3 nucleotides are TGTGCCAGCAGCTCCGAGGGCGAGCAGTACTTC.

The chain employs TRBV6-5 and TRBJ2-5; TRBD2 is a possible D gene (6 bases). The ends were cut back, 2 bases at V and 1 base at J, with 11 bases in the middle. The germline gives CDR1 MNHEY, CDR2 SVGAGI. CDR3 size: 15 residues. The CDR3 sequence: CASSYGAGGQETQYF. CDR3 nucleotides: TGTGCCAGCAGTTACGGGGCCGGGGGCCAAGAGACCCAGTACTTC.

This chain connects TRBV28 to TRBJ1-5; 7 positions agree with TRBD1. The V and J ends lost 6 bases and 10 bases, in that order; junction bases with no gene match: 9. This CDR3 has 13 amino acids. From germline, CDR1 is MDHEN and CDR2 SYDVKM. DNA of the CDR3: TGTGCCAGCAGACAGGGGCTAAGAGAACCCCAGCATTTT. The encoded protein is CASRQGLREPQHF.

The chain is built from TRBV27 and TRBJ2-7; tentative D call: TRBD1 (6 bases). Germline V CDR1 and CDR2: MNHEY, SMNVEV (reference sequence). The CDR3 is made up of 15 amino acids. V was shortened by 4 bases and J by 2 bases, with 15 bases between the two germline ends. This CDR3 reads CASSSLPGQPYEQYF. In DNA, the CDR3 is TGTGCCAGCAGTTCCCTACCCGGACAGCCCTACGAGCAGTACTTC.

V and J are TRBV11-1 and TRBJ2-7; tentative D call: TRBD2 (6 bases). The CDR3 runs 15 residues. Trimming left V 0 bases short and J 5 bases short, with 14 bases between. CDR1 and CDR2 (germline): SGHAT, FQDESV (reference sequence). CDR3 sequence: CASSLAGGRSDEQYF. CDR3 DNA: TGTGCCAGCAGCTTAGCTGGGGGGAGGTCAGACGAGCAGTACTTC.

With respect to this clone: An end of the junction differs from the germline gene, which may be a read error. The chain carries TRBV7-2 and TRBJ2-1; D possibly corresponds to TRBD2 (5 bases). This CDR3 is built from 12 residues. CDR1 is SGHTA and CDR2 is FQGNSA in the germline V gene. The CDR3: CASSLARSSPIF. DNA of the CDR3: TGTGCCAGCAGCTTAGCTAGGTCTAGCCCTATCTTC.

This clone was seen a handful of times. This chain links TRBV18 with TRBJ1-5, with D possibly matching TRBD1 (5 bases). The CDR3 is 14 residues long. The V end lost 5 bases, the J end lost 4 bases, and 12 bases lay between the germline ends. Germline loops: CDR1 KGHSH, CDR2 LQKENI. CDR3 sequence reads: CASSEKPGNQPQHF. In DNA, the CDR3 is TGTGCCAGCTCAGAGAAGCCAGGGAATCAGCCCCAGCATTTT. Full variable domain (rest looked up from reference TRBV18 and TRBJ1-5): NAGVMQNPRHLVRRRGQEARLRCSPMKGHSHVYWYRQLPEEGLKFMVYLQKENIIDESGMPKERFSAEFPKEGPSILRIQQVVRGDSAAYFCASSEKPGNQPQHFGDGTRLSIL.

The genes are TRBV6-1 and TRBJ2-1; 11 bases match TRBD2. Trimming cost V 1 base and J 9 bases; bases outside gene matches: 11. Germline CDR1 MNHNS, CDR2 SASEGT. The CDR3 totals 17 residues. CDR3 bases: TGTGCCAGCAGTGAAGGTCTAGCGGGAGGTACATCGGTTGAGCAGTTCTTC. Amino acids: CASSEGLAGGTSVEQFF.